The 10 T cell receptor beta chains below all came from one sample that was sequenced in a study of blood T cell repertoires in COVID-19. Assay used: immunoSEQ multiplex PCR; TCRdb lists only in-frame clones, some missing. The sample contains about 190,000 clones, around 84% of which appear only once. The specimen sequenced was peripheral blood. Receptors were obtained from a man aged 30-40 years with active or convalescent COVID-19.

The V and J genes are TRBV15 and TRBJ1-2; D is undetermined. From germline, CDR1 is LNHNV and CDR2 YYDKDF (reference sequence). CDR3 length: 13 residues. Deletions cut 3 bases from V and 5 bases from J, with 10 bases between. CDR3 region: CATSREAVYGYTF. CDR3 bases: TGTGCCACCAGCAGGGAGGCGGTTTATGGCTACACCTTC. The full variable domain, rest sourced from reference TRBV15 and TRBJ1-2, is DAMVIQNPRYQVTQFGKPVTLSCSQTLNHNVMYWYQQKSSQAPKLLFHYYDKDFNNEADTPDNFQSRRPNTSFCFLDIRSPGLGDTAMYLCATSREAVYGYTFGSGTRLTVV.

CDR3 in DNA: TGTGCCAGCAGTTTCCTCCGCCGCGGTGAGCAGTTCTTC. Residues: CASSFLRRGEQFF. The chain uses TRBV28 and TRBJ2-1; D not resolved. CDR1 and CDR2 (germline): MDHEN, SYDVKM. The CDR3 runs 13 residues. Trimming pared 3 bases from V and 9 bases from J, leaving 12 bases between.

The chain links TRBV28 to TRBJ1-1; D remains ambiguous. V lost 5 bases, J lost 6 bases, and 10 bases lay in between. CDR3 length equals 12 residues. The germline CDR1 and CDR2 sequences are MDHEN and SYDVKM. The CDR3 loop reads CASSLSQSEAFF. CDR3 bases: TGTGCCAGCAGTCTCTCACAGTCTGAAGCTTTCTTT. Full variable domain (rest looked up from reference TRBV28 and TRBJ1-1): DVKVTQSSRYLVKRTGEKVFLECVQDMDHENMFWYRQDPGLGLRLIYFSYDVKMKEKGDIPEGYSVSREKKERFSLILESASTNQTSMYLCASSLSQSEAFFGQGTRLTVV.

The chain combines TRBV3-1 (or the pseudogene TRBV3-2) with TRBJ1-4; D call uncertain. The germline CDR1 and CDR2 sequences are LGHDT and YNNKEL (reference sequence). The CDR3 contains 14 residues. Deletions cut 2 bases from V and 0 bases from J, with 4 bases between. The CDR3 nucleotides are TGTGCCAGCAGCCAACCTACAACTAATGAAAAACTGTTTTTT. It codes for CASSQPTTNEKLFF.

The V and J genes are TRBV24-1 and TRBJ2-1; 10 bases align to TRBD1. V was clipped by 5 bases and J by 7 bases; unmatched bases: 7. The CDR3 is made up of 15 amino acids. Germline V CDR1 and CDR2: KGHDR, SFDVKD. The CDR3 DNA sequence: TGTGCCACCAGTGGAATGACAGGGGGCGGGAATGAGCAGTTCTTC. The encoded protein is CATSGMTGGGNEQFF.

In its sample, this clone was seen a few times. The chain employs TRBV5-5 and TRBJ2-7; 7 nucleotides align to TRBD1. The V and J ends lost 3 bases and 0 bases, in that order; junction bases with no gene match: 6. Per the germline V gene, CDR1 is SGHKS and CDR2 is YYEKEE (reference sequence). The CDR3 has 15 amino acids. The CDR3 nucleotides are TGTGCCAGCAGCTCGGGCTCAGGGGGCTCCTACGAGCAGTACGTC. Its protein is CASSSGSGGSYEQYV.

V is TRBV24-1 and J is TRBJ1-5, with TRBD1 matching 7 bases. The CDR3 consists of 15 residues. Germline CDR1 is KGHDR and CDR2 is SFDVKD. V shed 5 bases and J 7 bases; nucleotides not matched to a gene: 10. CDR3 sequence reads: CATSARQGGGQPQHF. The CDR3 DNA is TGTGCCACCAGTGCCCGACAGGGTGGTGGCCAGCCCCAGCATTTT.

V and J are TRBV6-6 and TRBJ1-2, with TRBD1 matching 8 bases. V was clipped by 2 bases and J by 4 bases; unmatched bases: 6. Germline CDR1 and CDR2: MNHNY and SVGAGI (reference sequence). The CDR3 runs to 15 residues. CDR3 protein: CASSYADRAPYGYTF. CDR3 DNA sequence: TGTGCCAGCAGTTACGCGGACAGGGCCCCCTATGGCTACACCTTC.

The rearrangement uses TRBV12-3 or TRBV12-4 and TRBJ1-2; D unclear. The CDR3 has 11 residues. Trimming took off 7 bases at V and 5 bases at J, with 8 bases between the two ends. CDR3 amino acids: CASTFGYGYTF. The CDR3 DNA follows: TGTGCCAGCACTTTCGGTTATGGCTACACCTTC.

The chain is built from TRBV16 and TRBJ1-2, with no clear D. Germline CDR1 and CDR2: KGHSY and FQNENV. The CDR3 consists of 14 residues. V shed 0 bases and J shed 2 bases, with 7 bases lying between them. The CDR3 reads CASSQSRQNYGYTF. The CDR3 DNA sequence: TGTGCCAGCAGCCAATCGAGGCAGAACTATGGCTACACCTTC.